The T cell receptor beta chain described here comes from a study of control samples from healthy donors and cancer patients. This CDR3 comprises 16 residues. V was clipped by 1 base and J by 6 bases; unmatched bases: 7. Germline V CDR1 and CDR2: LGHNA, YSLEER. Using immunoSEQ multiplex PCR, the repertoire was profiled, and TCRdb retains in-frame clones only, with some absent. Of about 130,000 clones listed, 85% to 95% are singletons. The material sequenced was blood. This rearrangement joins TRBV4-3 to TRBJ1-4, with TRBD1 matching 8 bases. This sequence originates from a man aged 25-40 years in good health. This chain's CDR3 is CASSQARQGSDEKLFF. CDR3 sequence (DNA): TGCGCCAGCAGCCAAGCCCGACAGGGGAGCGATGAAAAACTGTTTTTT.